This TCR beta chain was documented in a study of regulatory T cells in long-lasting Graves disease. Construction of the TCR beta libraries employed iRepertoire HTBI primers in conjunction with Arm-PCR of CDR3 regions. Authors' processing steps: The study identified about 60 TRBV and 14 to 15 TRBJ segments across samples. TCRdb reprocessed the multiplex PCR reads via MiXCR and lists one record per CDR3 protein. It is TCRdb's table, rather than the study itself, that gives the V and J calls and clone size. Of 200,000 to 250,000 distinct CDR3 sequences in the sample, around 20% are singletons; the top ten hold approximately 15%. This clonotype was observed many times. Specified time point: newly diagnosed GD, antithyroid drugs for less than 3 months. There was RNA extracted from PBMCs, and the TCR library was made from it. The sequencing here drew on peripheral blood mononuclear cells (PBMCs), taken at new diagnosis, from a patient treated with antithyroid drugs. The clonotype originates from a female donor with Graves disease.

CDR3 nucleotides: TGTGCCAGCAGCTTAGAAGTAGATACGCAGTATTTT. It codes for CASSLEVDTQYF. V and J are TRBV11-3 and TRBJ2-3; D gene unclear. V gave up 0 bases and J gave up 5 bases, with 3 bases separating them. Germline CDR1 reads SGHNT; CDR2 reads YENEEA. The CDR3 runs 12 residues.